These 30 T cell receptor beta chains were sequenced from one sample in a study of liver allograft versus peripheral blood T cells. About the study: Transplanted livers held T cell receptor repertoires, and these were compared with repertoires in recipients' peripheral blood.

TCRdb re-called the reads with MiXCR, one entry per CDR3 protein. The repertoire holds more than 2,000 distinct CDR3 sequences, over 15% seen once, with roughly 60% in the top ten. The source is a human patient who had a liver transplant. Some T cells here may be from the graft donor.

The chain has TRBV30 and TRBJ2-7, with D uncertain. The CDR3 sequence is 13 residues long. Looked up from germline, CDR1 is GTSNPN and CDR2 is SVGIG (reference sequence). V lost 0 bases to trimming and J lost 1 base, with 7 bases between them. The DNA of the CDR3 is TGTGCCTGGAGTGTTGGGGATTCCTACGAGCAGTACTTC. This codes for CAWSVGDSYEQYF.

By proportion, this clonotype is medium-sized. V and J are TRBV6-1 and TRBJ2-7; no clear D. The germline CDR1 and CDR2 sequences are MNHNS and SASEGT. The CDR3 has 13 residues. V dropped 8 bases and J dropped 2 bases, with 13 bases sitting between them. This CDR3 is CASAAEITYEQYF. The CDR3 nucleotides read TGTGCCAGCGCGGCAGAAATCACCTACGAGCAGTACTTC.

This clonotype showed up many times. The chain recombines TRBV27 with TRBJ2-7; 11 bases line up with TRBD1. The germline CDR1 and CDR2 sequences are MNHEY and SMNVEV (reference sequence). V shed 5 bases and J 5 bases; nucleotides not matched to a gene: 8. The length of the CDR3 is 15 residues. Here the CDR3 reads CASSDPGQGDHEQYF. As DNA, the CDR3 is TGTGCCAGCAGTGACCCGGGACAGGGGGACCACGAGCAGTACTTC.

There are a few counts of this clonotype. The V and J genes are TRBV20-1 and TRBJ1-2, with D uncertain. CDR1 and CDR2 (germline): DFQATT, SNEGSKA (reference sequence). The V and J ends lost 3 bases and 1 base respectively, with 9 bases between them. The CDR3 has 13 residues. CDR3 region: CSARSAGNYGYTF. The DNA for the CDR3 is TGCAGTGCTAGGAGTGCCGGTAACTATGGCTACACCTTC.

The V call is TRBV7-2, the J call TRBJ1-3; D possibly corresponds to TRBD1 (5 bases). V was shortened by 2 bases and J by 8 bases, with 13 bases between the two germline ends. Germline CDR1 and CDR2: SGHTA and FQGNSA. The CDR3 is 14 residues long. The CDR3 nucleotides read TGTGCCAGCAGCTTAACGGACAAATGGGACACCATATATTTT. Its protein product is CASSLTDKWDTIYF.

Concerning this clonotype: A junction boundary mismatches the germline segment, possibly from a read error. The chain is built from TRBV6-9 and TRBJ1-5, with D unclear. Germline V gene data show CDR1 as MNHGY and CDR2 as SVAAGI. This CDR3 region has 13 residues. The CDR3 loop is CVSRVPGHQPQHF. The CDR3 region has the DNA TGTGTCAGCAGAGTCCCAGGACATCAGCCCCAGCATTTT.

At least ten counts were recorded for this clonotype. V usage is TRBV25-1 and J usage is TRBJ1-2; D not resolved. The V and J ends lost 2 bases and 4 bases respectively, with 11 bases between them. The germline CDR1 and CDR2 sequences are MGHDK and SYGVNS. The CDR3 is 14 amino acids. The CDR3 protein is CASSEILGSYGYTF. In DNA form, the CDR3 reads TGTGCCAGCAGTGAAATCTTGGGGAGCTATGGCTACACCTTC.

There are many counts of this clonotype. The J gene is TRBJ2-7, the V gene TRBV6-1; 7 bases match TRBD1. Germline V gene lookup returns CDR1 MNHNS and CDR2 SASEGT. The trim removed 7 bases at V and 7 bases at J, leaving 16 bases unmatched. The length of the CDR3 is 15 residues. In nucleotides, the CDR3 is TGTGCCAGCAAAGACACCGGGACAGCAGTCCGGGAGCAGTACTTC. It encodes CASKDTGTAVREQYF.

This chain links TRBV12-3 or TRBV12-4 with TRBJ1-5, with D maybe TRBD1 (5 bases). There are 15 residues in the CDR3. The V and J ends lost 7 bases and 0 bases respectively, with 13 bases between them. Here the CDR3 DNA reads TGTGCCAGCATGCCGTGGGGCAATAGCAATCAGCCCCAGCATTTT. Its translation: CASMPWGNSNQPQHF.

This clonotype is labeled as medium-sized (0.01 to 0.1%). V and J are TRBV10-3 and TRBJ2-5; possibly TRBD1 or TRBD2 for D (5 bases each). Between the trimmed V and J ends, which lost 3 bases and 5 bases, there was a span of 19 bases. CDR1 and CDR2 (germline): ENHRY, SYGVKD. The CDR3 covers 16 residues. DNA for the CDR3: TGTGCCATCAGTGATGACGGGGCAACCTTCGGGGAGACCCAGTACTTC. Translating gives CAISDDGATFGETQYF.

This sequence joins TRBV7-9 and TRBJ1-2; D is unresolved. This CDR3 spans 16 amino acids. CDR1 is SEHNR and CDR2 is FQNEAQ in the germline V gene (reference sequence). V was trimmed by 4 bases and J by 6 bases, leaving 21 bases between them. This CDR3 reads CASSSRKPSYQDGYTF. CDR3 DNA: TGTGCCAGCAGCTCTCGAAAGCCCTCCTATCAGGATGGCTACACCTTC.

This chain joins TRBV12-3 or TRBV12-4 and TRBJ1-2, with TRBD1 identical over 9 bases. The CDR3 contains 15 residues. The ends lost 3 bases at V and 6 bases at J; junction bases unmatched: 8. In nucleotides, the CDR3 is TGTGCCAGCAGTTTTAGTACGGGACAGGGAAATGGCTACACCTTC. As protein: CASSFSTGQGNGYTF.

In this sample, this clonotype turned up a few times. The chain combines TRBV3-1 with TRBJ2-7; 8 bases line up with TRBD1. Trimming cost V 1 base and J 2 bases; bases outside gene matches: 10. The CDR3 runs to 17 residues. CDR1 and CDR2 (germline): LGHDT, YNNKEL (reference sequence). CDR3 in DNA: TGTGCCAGCAGCCAAGGAGGAATACAGGGGGATCCCTACGAGCAGTACTTC. This codes for CASSQGGIQGDPYEQYF.

At least ten counts were recorded for this clonotype. The CDR3 DNA reads TGTGCCAGCAGCCACTCAGGGGGGAATCAGCCCCAGCATTTT. Residues: CASSHSGGNQPQHF. The chain combines TRBV6-5 with TRBJ1-5, with 7 positions matching TRBD1. Germline V CDR1 and CDR2: MNHEY, SVGAGI. This CDR3 has 14 residues. J was trimmed by 4 bases and V by 6 bases; bases with no gene match: 6.

The chain carries TRBV20-1 and TRBJ2-7; TRBD2 aligns across 8 bases. The length of the CDR3 is 19 residues. The trim removed 0 bases at V and 4 bases at J, leaving 20 bases unmatched. The V gene's germline CDR1 is DFQATT and CDR2 SNEGSKA (reference sequence). The CDR3 DNA reads TGCAGTGCTAGAGATCTGGACGAGGCCCTTTCGGGAGGGGGGTACGAGCAGTACTTC. Translation: CSARDLDEALSGGGYEQYF.

V usage is TRBV24-1 and J usage is TRBJ1-2, with 10 bases matching TRBD1. V lost 9 bases and J lost 8; bases outside the gene matches: 8. The CDR3 extends over 13 amino acids. Per germline, CDR1 KGHDR and CDR2 SFDVKD. The CDR3 DNA reads as TGTGCCACCTTCGGGGACAGGGGAAGGGGCTACACCTTC. The encoded protein is CATFGDRGRGYTF.

This clonotype was counted ten times or more. V usage is TRBV6-2 or TRBV6-3 and J usage is TRBJ1-5; D possibly corresponds to TRBD1 (5 bases). The germline CDR1 and CDR2 sequences are MNHEY and SVGEGT. Trimming took off 5 bases at V and 1 base at J, with 12 bases between the two ends. The CDR3 runs to 15 residues. The CDR3 DNA reads TGTGCCAGCAGTGCTGGGCAGGGCAGCAATCAGCCCCAGCATTTT. It encodes CASSAGQGSNQPQHF.

Turning to this clonotype: A single base is all that separates this from a far larger clone, so a read error is likely. V is TRBV7-9 and J is TRBJ1-2; 15 positions agree with TRBD2. TRBJ2-7 explains the end of the DNA better; the J call may be wrong. In germline, CDR1 is SEHNR, CDR2 FQNEAQ (reference sequence). This CDR3 region has 18 residues. In DNA form, the CDR3 reads TGTGCCAGCAGCACCCGGACTAGCGGGAGGGACGCCAAAAACATGCAGTACTTC. It translates to CASSTRTSGRDAKNMQYF.

Details on this clonotype: A much larger clonotype is one base distant, so this may be a read error. This chain connects TRBV6-1 to TRBJ2-7, with 7 nucleotides matching TRBD1. The CDR3 has 13 residues. Germline CDR1 and CDR2: MNHNS and SASEGT. CDR3 in amino acids: CAGSTGYSYEQNF. The CDR3 DNA reads as TGTGCCGGGTCGACAGGGTATTCCTACGAGCAGAACTTC.

By share, this clonotype counts as large. This chain connects TRBV7-9 to TRBJ2-5; 12 bases match TRBD2. Germline V lookup: CDR1 SEHNR, CDR2 FQNEAQ (reference sequence). The CDR3 extends over 19 amino acids. Trimming took 5 bases from V and 5 from J; bases not matched to a gene: 18. The CDR3 spells CASSPRGDSSGRAAETQYF. The CDR3 nucleotides are TGTGCCAGCAGCCCTAGGGGCGACTCTAGCGGGAGGGCTGCGGAGACCCAGTACTTC. Complete variable domain (other parts from reference TRBV7-9 and TRBJ2-5): DTGVSQNPRHKITKRGQNVTFRCDPISEHNRLYWYRQTLGQGPEFLTYFQNEAQLEKSRLLSDRFSAERPKGSFSTLEIQRTEQGDSAMYLCASSPRGDSSGRAAETQYFGPGTRLLVL.

This clonotype is medium-sized. The genes are TRBV6-1 and TRBJ2-7, with D maybe TRBD2 (7 bases). The germline V and J ends were trimmed by 7 bases and 3 bases, with 19 bases remaining between them. The CDR3 runs to 15 residues. In germline, CDR1 is MNHNS, CDR2 SASEGT. The DNA of the CDR3 is TGTGCCAGCAACAGCCGGACTAGGGGGGTCTACGAGCAGTACTTC. It yields the protein CASNSRTRGVYEQYF.

At least ten counts were recorded for this clonotype. This chain joins TRBV24-1 and TRBJ1-3; a weak D match, TRBD1 (6 bases). Germline values: CDR1 KGHDR, CDR2 SFDVKD. The ends were cut back, 4 bases at V and 7 bases at J, with 13 bases in the middle. The CDR3 covers 14 residues. Written as DNA, the CDR3 is TGTGCCACCAGTGACAGGGGACGCCGGAACACCATATATTTT. Its protein is CATSDRGRRNTIYF.

Many counts were recorded for this clonotype. The rearrangement joins TRBV7-9 to TRBJ2-4; 11 bases match TRBD1. The length of the CDR3 is 16 residues. The trim removed 5 bases at V and 3 bases at J, leaving 6 bases unmatched. Per the germline V gene, CDR1 is SEHNR and CDR2 is FQNEAQ (reference sequence). In DNA form, the CDR3 reads TGTGCCAGCAGCACCGGGACAGGGGGGGTCAAAAACATTCAGTACTTC. This translates into CASSTGTGGVKNIQYF. The entire variable domain, with the rest obtained from reference TRBV7-9 and TRBJ2-4, is as follows: DTGVSQNPRHKITKRGQNVTFRCDPISEHNRLYWYRQTLGQGPEFLTYFQNEAQLEKSRLLSDRFSAERPKGSFSTLEIQRTEQGDSAMYLCASSTGTGGVKNIQYFGAGTRLSVL.

This clonotype was found many times. This chain uses TRBV28 with TRBJ1-5; D not resolved. Trimming took 5 bases from V and 0 from J, leaving 8 bases between them. Germline V gene lookup returns CDR1 MDHEN and CDR2 SYDVKM. The length of the CDR3 is 14 residues. The CDR3 DNA reads TGTGCCAGCAGTCCCCCAATTAGCAATCAGCCCCAGCATTTT. This translates into CASSPPISNQPQHF.

By share, this clonotype counts as medium-sized (0.01 to 0.1%). This chain uses TRBV29-1 with TRBJ1-4; no clear D gene. The germline V and J ends were trimmed by 6 bases and 8 bases, with 16 bases remaining between them. This CDR3 is 13 amino acids long. Germline-derived CDR1 and CDR2 are SQVTM and ANQGSEA. Here the CDR3 DNA reads TGCAGCGTACGTACAGACCGGCGGGAAAAACTGTTTTTT. Its protein is CSVRTDRREKLFF. The variable domain in full, with the rest retrieved from reference TRBV29-1 and TRBJ1-4, is SAVISQKPSRDICQRGTSLTIQCQVDSQVTMMFWYRQQPGQSLTLIATANQGSEATYESGFVIDKFPISRPNLTFSTLTVSNMSPEDSSIYLCSVRTDRREKLFFGSGTQLSVL.

This chain connects TRBV7-9 to TRBJ2-7; tentatively, D is TRBD1 (6 bases). This CDR3 contains 14 residues. Between the trimmed V and J ends, which lost 5 bases and 2 bases, there was a span of 13 bases. Germline V gene data show CDR1 as SEHNR and CDR2 as FQNEAQ (reference sequence). The CDR3 nucleotides are TGTGCCAGCAGCCCCGGACAGTCAACCTACGAGCAGTACTTC. Residues: CASSPGQSTYEQYF.

This clonotype was seen more than once but under ten times. This chain links TRBV25-1 with TRBJ1-4; 8 bases are shared with TRBD1. This CDR3 has 12 residues. Trimming took 7 bases from V and 11 from J; bases not matched to a gene: 6. The germline CDR1 and CDR2 sequences are MGHDK and SYGVNS. CDR3 sequence (DNA): TGTGCCAGCAAGACAGGGGAAGGGAAACTGTTTTTT. Encoded protein: CASKTGEGKLFF.

The gene calls are TRBV7-9 and TRBJ1-1; no firm D call. Germline V gene lookup returns CDR1 SEHNR and CDR2 FQNEAQ (reference sequence). Between the trimmed V and J ends, which lost 2 bases and 6 bases, there was a span of 10 bases. The CDR3 has 13 amino acids. The CDR3 protein is CASSLPRTPEAFF. In DNA, the CDR3 is TGTGCCAGCAGCTTACCCAGGACCCCTGAAGCTTTCTTT.

Judged by abundance, this clonotype is medium-sized. The chain uses TRBV29-1 and TRBJ1-3, with unresolved D. The CDR3 length is 12 residues. Trimming took off 1 base at V and 4 bases at J, with 5 bases between the two ends. Germline loops: CDR1 SQVTM, CDR2 ANQGSEA. The CDR3 DNA reads TGCAGCGTTGAAGGTAACGGAAACACCATATATTTT. Translated: CSVEGNGNTIYF.

This clonotype was detected many times. The gene calls are TRBV18 and TRBJ2-1; 12 bases line up with TRBD2. The CDR3 has 18 residues. The junction had 7 bases not matched to a gene; V was cut back by 4 bases and J by 0 bases. The germline V gene has CDR1 KGHSH and CDR2 LQKENI. Here the CDR3 DNA reads TGTGCCAGCTCACTATTTCTAGCGGGAGGGAGCTCCTACAATGAGCAGTTCTTC. This encodes CASSLFLAGGSSYNEQFF.